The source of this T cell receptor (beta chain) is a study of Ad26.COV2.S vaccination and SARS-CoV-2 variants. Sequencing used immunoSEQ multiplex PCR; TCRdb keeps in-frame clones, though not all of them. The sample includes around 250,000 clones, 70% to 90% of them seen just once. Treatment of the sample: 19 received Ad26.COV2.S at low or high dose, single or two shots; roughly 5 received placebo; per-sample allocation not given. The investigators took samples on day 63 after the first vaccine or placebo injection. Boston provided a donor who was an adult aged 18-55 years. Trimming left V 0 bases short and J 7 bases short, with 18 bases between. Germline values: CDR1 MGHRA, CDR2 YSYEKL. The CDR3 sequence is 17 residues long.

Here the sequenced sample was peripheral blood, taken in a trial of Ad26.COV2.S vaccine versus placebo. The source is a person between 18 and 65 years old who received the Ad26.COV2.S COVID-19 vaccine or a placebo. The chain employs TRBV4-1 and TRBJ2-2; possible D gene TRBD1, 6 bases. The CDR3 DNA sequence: TGCGCCAGCAGCCAAGATAGGAGGCAGGGGTATAACGGGGAGCTGTTTTTT. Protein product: CASSQDRRQGYNGELFF.